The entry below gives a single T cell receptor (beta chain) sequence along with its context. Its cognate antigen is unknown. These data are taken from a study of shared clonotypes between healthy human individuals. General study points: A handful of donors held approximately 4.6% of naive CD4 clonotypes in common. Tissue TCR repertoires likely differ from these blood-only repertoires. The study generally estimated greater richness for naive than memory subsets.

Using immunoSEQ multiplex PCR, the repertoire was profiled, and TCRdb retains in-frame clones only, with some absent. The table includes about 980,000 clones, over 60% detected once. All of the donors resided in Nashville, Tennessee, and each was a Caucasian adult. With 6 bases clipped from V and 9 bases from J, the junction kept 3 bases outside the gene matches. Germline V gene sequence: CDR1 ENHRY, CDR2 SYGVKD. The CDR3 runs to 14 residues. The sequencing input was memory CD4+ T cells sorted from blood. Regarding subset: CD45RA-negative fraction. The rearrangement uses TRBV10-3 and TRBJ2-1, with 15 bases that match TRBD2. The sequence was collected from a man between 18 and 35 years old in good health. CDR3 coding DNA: TGTGCCATCAGCCCGGGACTAGCGGGAGGTGAGCAGTTCTTC. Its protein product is CAISPGLAGGEQFF.